This TCR beta chain was captured by sequencing in a study of CD8+ T cells in alopecia areata. Sequencing relied on a cDNA template that was reverse transcribed from extracted RNA. This table comes from immunoSEQ multiplex PCR, and its TCRdb copy is limited to in-frame clones, with some not included. This sample has 150,000 or so clones; around 50% occur once, and the top ten carry about 6.4%. Germline values: CDR1 SGHRS, CDR2 YFSETQ. CDR3 length: 19 residues. J lost 4 bases, V lost 0 bases, and 11 bases had no gene match. The TCR originated in a human donor with alopecia areata. The material sequenced was CD4+ T cells sorted from blood. V usage is TRBV5-1 and J usage is TRBJ2-2, with TRBD2 matching 11 bases. CDR3 bases: TGCGCCAGCAGCTTGGGGGCTAGCGGGAGGCGATTTAGCACCGGGGAGCTGTTTTTT. Translating it yields CASSLGASGRRFSTGELFF.